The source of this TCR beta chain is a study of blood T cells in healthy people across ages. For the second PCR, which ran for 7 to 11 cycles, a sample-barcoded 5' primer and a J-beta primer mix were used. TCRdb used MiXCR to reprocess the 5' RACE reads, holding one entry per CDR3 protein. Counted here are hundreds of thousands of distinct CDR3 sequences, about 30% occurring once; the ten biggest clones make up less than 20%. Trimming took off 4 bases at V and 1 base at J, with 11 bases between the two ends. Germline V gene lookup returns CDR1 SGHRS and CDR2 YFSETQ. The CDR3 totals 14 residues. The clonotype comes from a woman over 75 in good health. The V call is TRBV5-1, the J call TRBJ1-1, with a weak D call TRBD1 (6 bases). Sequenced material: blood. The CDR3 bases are TGCGCCAGCAGCGTGACGACAGGGAACACTGAAGCTTTCTTT. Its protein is CASSVTTGNTEAFF.